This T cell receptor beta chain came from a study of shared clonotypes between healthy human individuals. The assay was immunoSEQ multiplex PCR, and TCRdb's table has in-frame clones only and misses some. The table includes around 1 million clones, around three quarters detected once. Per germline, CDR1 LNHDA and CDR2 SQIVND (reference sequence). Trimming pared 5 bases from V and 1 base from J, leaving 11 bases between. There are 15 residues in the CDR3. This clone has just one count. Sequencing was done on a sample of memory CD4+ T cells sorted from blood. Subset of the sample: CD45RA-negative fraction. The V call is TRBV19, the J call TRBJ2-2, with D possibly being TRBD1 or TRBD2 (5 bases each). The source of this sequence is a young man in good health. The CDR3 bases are TGTGCCAGTAGTCCTGGGACGGTGAACACCGGGGAGCTGTTTTTT. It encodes CASSPGTVNTGELFF.